The entry below describes one TCR beta chain. This entry is derived from a study of blood T cell repertoires in COVID-19. Looking at the study overall: Acute and convalescent COVID-19 samples came from the United States, Italy and Spain. From T cells, B-cell-depleted T cells, or PBMCs came the material, which was cDNA or gDNA.

J was trimmed by 9 bases and V by 9 bases; bases with no gene match: 4. This CDR3 region has 11 residues. Methods used by the authors: Scientists estimated how many nucleated cells there were by amplifying reference gene primers. TCRdb's table, derived via immunoSEQ multiplex PCR, lists solely in-frame clones and lacks some. V, J and clone size derive from that table, while D and trimming were established from the DNA sequence. Of 300,000 to 450,000 clones listed, roughly 77% are singletons. V gene TRBV12-3 or TRBV12-4 combines with J gene TRBJ2-2, with 7 positions matching TRBD1. The clonotype was recovered from a human donor with acute or convalescent COVID-19. The donor label of this sample is uncertain. Sequenced material: peripheral blood. The CDR3 DNA reads TGTGCCAGTACAGGGGCGCGGGAGCTGTTTTTT. It translates to CASTGARELFF.